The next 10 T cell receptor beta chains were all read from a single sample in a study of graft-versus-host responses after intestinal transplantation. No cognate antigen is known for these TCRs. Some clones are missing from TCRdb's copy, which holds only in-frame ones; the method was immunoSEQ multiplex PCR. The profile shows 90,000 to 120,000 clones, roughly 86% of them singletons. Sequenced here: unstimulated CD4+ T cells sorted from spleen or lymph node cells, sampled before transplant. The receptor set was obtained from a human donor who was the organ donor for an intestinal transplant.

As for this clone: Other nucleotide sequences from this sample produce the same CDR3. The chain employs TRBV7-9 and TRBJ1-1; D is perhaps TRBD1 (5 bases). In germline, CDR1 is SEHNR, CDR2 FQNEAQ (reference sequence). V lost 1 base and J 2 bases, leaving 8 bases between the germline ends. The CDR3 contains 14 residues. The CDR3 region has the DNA TGTGCCAGCAGCTTAGGTCAGGGTAACACTGAAGCTTTCTTT. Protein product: CASSLGQGNTEAFF. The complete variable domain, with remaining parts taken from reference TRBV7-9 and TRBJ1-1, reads DTGVSQNPRHKITKRGQNVTFRCDPISEHNRLYWYRQTLGQGPEFLTYFQNEAQLEKSRLLSDRFSAERPKGSFSTLEIQRTEQGDSAMYLCASSLGQGNTEAFFGQGTRLTVV.

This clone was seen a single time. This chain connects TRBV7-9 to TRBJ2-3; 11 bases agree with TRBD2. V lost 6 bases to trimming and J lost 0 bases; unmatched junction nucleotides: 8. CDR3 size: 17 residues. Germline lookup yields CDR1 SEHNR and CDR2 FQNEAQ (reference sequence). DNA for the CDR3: TGTGCCAGCAGTCGACTAGCGGGGACGACTAGCACAGATACGCAGTATTTT. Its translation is CASSRLAGTTSTDTQYF.

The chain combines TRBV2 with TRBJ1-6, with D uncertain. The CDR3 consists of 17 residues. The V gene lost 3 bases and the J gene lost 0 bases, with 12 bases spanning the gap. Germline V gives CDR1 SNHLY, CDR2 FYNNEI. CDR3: CASSDTWEASYNSPLHF. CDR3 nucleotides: TGTGCCAGCAGTGACACTTGGGAAGCCTCCTATAATTCACCCCTCCACTTT.

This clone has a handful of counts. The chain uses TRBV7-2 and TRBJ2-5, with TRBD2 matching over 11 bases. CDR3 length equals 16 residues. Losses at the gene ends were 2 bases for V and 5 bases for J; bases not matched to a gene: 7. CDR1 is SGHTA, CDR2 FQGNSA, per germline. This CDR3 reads CASSLTLAGGRETQYF. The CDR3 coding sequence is TGTGCCAGCAGCTTAACGTTAGCGGGGGGGCGGGAGACCCAGTACTTC.

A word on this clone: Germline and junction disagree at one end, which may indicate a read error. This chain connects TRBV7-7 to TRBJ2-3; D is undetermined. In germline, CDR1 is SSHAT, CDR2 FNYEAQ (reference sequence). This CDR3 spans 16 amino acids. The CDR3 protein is CASSPRPPGSTDTQYF. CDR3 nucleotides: TGTGCTAGCAGCCCCCGCCCTCCCGGAAGCACAGATACGCAGTATTTT.

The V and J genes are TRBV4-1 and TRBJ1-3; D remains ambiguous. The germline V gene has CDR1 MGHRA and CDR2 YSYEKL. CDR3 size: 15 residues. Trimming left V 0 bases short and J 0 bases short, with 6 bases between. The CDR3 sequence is CASSQDVSSGNTIYF. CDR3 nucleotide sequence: TGCGCCAGCAGCCAAGATGTCAGCTCTGGAAACACCATATATTTT.

In DNA, the CDR3 is TGTGCCAGCTCACCATTGGGACAGTTCTCTGGAAACACCATATATTTT. Protein product: CASSPLGQFSGNTIYF. The chain carries TRBV18 and TRBJ1-3; 7 nucleotides align to TRBD1. Looked up from germline, CDR1 is KGHSH and CDR2 is LQKENI. This CDR3 is built from 16 residues. J lost 0 bases, V lost 2 bases, and 4 bases had no gene match.

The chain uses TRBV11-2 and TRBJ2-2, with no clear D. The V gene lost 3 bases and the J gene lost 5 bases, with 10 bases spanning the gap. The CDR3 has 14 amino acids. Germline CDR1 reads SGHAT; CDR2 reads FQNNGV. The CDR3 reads CASSFTRATGELFF. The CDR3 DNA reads TGTGCCAGCAGCTTCACTCGCGCGACCGGGGAGCTGTTTTTT.

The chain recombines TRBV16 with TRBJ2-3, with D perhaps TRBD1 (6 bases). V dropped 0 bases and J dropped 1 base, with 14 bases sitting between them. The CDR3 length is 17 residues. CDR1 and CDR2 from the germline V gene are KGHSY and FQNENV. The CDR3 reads CASSQSRLQGGTDTQYF. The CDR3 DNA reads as TGTGCCAGCAGCCAATCGCGGCTACAGGGTGGCACAGATACGCAGTATTTT. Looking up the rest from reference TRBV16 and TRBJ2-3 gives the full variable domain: GEEVAQTPKHLVRGEGQKAKLYCAPIKGHSYVFWYQQVLKNEFKFLISFQNENVFDETGMPKERFSAKCLPNSPCSLEIQATKLEDSAVYFCASSQSRLQGGTDTQYFGPGTRLTVL.

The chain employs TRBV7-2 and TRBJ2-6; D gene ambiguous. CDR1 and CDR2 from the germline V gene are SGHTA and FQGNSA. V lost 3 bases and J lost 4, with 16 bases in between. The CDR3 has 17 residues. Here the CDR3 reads CASSFRLLSAGANVLTF. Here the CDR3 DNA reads TGTGCCAGCAGCTTCAGGTTGCTGAGTGCCGGGGCCAACGTCCTGACTTTC.